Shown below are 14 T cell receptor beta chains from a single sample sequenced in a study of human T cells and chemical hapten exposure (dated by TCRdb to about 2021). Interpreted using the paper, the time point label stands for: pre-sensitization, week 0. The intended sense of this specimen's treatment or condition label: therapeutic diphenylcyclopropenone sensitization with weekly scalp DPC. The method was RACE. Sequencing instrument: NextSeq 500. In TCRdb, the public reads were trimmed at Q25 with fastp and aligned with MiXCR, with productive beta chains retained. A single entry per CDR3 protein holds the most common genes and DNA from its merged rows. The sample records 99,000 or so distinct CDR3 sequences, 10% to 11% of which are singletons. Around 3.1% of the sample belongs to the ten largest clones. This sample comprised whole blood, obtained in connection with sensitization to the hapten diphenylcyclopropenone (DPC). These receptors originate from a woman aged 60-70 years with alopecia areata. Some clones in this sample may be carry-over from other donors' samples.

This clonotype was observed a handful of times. The CDR3 sequence: CASSLAASSTNEKLFF. Written as DNA, the CDR3 is TGTGCCAGCAGCTTAGCAGCCAGCTCAACTAATGAAAAACTGTTTTTT. The V gene is TRBV11-2, the J gene TRBJ1-4; no clear D. The CDR3 is 16 amino acids. Germline CDR1 reads SGHAT; CDR2 reads FQNNGV. Trimming shortened V by 1 base and J by 0 bases, and 9 bases separated the two germline ends.

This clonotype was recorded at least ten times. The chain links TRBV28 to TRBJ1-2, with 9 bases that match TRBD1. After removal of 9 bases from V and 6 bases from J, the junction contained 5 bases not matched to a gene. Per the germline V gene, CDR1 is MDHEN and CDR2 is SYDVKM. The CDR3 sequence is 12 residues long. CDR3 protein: CASMDRGNGYTF. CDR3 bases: TGTGCCAGTATGGACAGGGGCAATGGCTACACCTTC.

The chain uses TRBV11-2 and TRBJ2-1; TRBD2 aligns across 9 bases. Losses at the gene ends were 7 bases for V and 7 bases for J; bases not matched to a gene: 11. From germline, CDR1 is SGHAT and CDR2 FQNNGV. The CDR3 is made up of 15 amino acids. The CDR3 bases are TGTGCCAGCATTTACCCTAGCGGGGTTATGAATGAGCAGTTCTTC. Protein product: CASIYPSGVMNEQFF.

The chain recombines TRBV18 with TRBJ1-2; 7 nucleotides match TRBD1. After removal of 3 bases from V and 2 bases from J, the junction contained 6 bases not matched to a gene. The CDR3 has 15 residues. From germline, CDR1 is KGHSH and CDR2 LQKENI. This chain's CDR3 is CASSPRRGLNYGYTF. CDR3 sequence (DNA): TGTGCCAGCTCACCGCGAAGGGGGCTAAACTATGGCTACACCTTC.

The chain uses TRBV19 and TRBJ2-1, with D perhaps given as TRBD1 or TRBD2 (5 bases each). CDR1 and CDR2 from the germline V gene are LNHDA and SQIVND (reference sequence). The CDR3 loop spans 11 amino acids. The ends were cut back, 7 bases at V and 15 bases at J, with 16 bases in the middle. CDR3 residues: CASTTQGPPFF. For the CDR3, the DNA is TGTGCCAGTACAACCCAGGGACCCCCGTTCTTC.

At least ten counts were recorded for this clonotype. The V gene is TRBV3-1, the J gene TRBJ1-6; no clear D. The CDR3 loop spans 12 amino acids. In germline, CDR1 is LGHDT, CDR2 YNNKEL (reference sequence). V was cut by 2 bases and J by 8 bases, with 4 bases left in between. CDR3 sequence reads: CASSQRDSPLHF. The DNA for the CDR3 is TGTGCCAGCAGCCAAAGAGATTCACCCCTCCACTTT. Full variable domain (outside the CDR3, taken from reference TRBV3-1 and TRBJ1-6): DTAVSQTPKYLVTQMGNDKSIKCEQNLGHDTMYWYKQDSKKFLKIMFSYNNKELIINETVPNRFSPKSPDKAHLNLHINSLELGDSAVYFCASSQRDSPLHFGNGTRLTVT.

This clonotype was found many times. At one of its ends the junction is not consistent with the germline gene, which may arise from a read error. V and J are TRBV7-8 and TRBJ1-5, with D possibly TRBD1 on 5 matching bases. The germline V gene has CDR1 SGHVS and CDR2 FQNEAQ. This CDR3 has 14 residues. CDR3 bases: TGTGCCAGCAGATTAGGGGCGGTCAATCAGCCCCAGCATTTT. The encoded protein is CASRLGAVNQPQHF.

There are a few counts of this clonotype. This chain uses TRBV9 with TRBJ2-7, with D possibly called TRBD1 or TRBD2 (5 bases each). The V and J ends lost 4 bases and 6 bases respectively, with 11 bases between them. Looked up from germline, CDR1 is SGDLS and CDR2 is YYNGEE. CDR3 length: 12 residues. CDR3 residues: CASSSYGGEQYF. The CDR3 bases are TGTGCCAGCAGCAGCTATGGGGGCGAGCAGTACTTC. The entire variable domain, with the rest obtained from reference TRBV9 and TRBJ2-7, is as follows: DSGVTQTPKHLITATGQRVTLRCSPRSGDLSVYWYQQSLDQGLQFLIQYYNGEERAKGNILERFSAQQFPDLHSELNLSSLELGDSALYFCASSSYGGEQYFGPGTRLTVT.

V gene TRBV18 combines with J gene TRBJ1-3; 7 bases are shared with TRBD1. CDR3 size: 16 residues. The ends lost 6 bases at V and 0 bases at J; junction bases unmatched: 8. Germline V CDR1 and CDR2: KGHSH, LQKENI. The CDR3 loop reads CASSQGQTRSGNTIYF. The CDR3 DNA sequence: TGTGCCAGCTCCCAGGGACAGACCCGCTCTGGAAACACCATATATTTT.

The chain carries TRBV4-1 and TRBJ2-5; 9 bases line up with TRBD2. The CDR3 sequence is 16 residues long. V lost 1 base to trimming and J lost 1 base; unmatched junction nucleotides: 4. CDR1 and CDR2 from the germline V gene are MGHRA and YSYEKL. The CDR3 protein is CASSQGAGGIQETQYF. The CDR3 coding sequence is TGCGCCAGCAGCCAAGGGGCGGGGGGGATCCAAGAGACCCAGTACTTC.

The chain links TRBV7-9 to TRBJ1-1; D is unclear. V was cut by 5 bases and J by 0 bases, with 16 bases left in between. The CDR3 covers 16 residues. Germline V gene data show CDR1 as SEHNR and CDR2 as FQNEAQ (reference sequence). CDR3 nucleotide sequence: TGTGCCAGCAGCCCTATACGCCCGGTCATGAACACTGAAGCTTTCTTT. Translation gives CASSPIRPVMNTEAFF.

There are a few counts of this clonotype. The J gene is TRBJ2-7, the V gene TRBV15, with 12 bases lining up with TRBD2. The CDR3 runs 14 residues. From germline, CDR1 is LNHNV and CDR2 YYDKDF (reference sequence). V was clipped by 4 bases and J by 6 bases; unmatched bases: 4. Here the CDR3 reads CATSIGTSGFEQYF. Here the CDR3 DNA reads TGTGCCACCAGCATTGGGACTAGCGGGTTCGAGCAGTACTTC.

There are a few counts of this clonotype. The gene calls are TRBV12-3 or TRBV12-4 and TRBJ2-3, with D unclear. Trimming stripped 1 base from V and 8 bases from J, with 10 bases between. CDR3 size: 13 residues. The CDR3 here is CASSLGQTGTQYF. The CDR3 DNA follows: TGTGCCAGCAGTTTAGGGCAAACTGGTACGCAGTATTTT.

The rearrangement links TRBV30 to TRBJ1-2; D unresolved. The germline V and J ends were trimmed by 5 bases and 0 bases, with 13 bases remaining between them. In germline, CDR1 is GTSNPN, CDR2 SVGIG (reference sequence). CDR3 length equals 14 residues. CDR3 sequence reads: CAWEGIPANYGYTF. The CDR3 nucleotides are TGTGCCTGGGAAGGGATTCCGGCTAACTATGGCTACACCTTC.